The rows below give T cell receptor beta chains drawn from one sample of a study of blood T cell repertoires in COVID-19. Using immunoSEQ multiplex PCR, the repertoire was profiled, and TCRdb retains in-frame clones only, with some absent. This sample has about 230,000 clones, with approximately 89% found just once. The sample comprised PBMCs or T cells enriched from blood (not recorded which). Receptors were obtained from a woman aged 25 to 39 with acute COVID-19. Both conserved end residues are part of each CDR3. A D gene is named only where the DNA matches it firmly. Expanded clones get a size class; other rows say once, few or many, or leave the size out.

J gene | D gene | clone size | V gene | CDR3 protein | CDR3 DNA
TRBJ1-2 | . | . | TRBV21-1 | CASSGVQDGYTF | TGTGCCAGCAGCGGAGTACAGGATGGCTACACCTTC
TRBJ2-7 | . | . | TRBV13 | CASSLGPLERPGEQYF | TGTGCCAGCAGCTTAGGGCCTCTGGAGCGGCCGGGCGAGCAGTACTTC
TRBJ2-5 | TRBD2 | once | TRBV7-9 | CASSLSSSGDGETQYF | TGTGCCAGCAGCTTATCTTCTAGCGGGGATGGAGAGACCCAGTACTTC
TRBJ1-2 | . | . | TRBV10-3 | CAIREEAVANYGYTF | TGTGCCATTCGCGAGGAAGCCGTAGCTAACTATGGCTACACCTTC
TRBJ2-7 | . | . | TRBV10-1 | CASSAGGLPYEQYF | TGCGCCAGCAGTGCGGGGGGCCTACCCTACGAGCAGTACTTC
TRBJ2-2 | . | . | TRBV30 | CAGQTGLSTGELFF | TGTGCCGGACAGACGGGCCTAAGCACCGGGGAGCTGTTTTTT
TRBJ1-1 | TRBD1 | . | TRBV6-5 | CASSYWTGRNTEAFF | TGTGCCAGCAGTTATTGGACAGGGAGGAACACTGAAGCTTTCTTT
TRBJ2-1 | . | . | TRBV10-3 | CAISPLRVDNEQFF | TGTGCCATCAGCCCCCTCCGGGTAGACAATGAGCAGTTCTTC
TRBJ2-7 | . | . | TRBV28 | CASSRDGGEQYF | TGTGCCAGCAGCCGCGACGGAGGTGAGCAGTACTTC
TRBJ1-1 | . | once | TRBV19 | CASSMGGAGLMNTEAFF | TGTGCCAGTAGTATGGGGGGGGCAGGGCTTATGAACACTGAAGCTTTCTTT